The 16 T cell receptor beta chains reported below all come from one sample, sequenced in a study of human T cells and chemical hapten exposure (dated by TCRdb to 2020 to 2022). The time point label of this sample denotes: patch test 1, 2 weeks after DPC sensitization. The meaning of the sample's treatment or condition label: therapeutic diphenylcyclopropenone sensitization with weekly scalp DPC. Total RNA was isolated from unfractionated whole blood collected in Tempus Blood RNA tubes. Libraries were prepared through RACE. The sequencer was a NextSeq 500. TCRdb reanalyzed the raw reads on its own, using fastp at Q25 for trimming and MiXCR for clone calling, and kept in-frame beta chains. All rows with the same CDR3 protein become a single entry with the most common DNA and genes. This sample holds around 57,000 distinct CDR3 sequences; approximately 10% were observed only once. The ten largest clonotypes hold 1.5% to 2% of the sample.

The sequences come from whole blood, collected in connection with sensitization to the hapten diphenylcyclopropenone (DPC). These receptors came from a middle-aged woman with alopecia areata. Some clones in this sample may be carry-over from other donors' samples.

This clonotype turned up a few times. This sequence joins TRBV6-6 and TRBJ2-7; TRBD2 aligns across 7 bases. The trim removed 6 bases at V and 3 bases at J, leaving 2 bases unmatched. This CDR3 contains 12 residues. CDR1 and CDR2 (germline): MNHNY, SVGAGI (reference sequence). The CDR3 region has the DNA TGTGCCAGCAGGCTAGCGGACTACGAGCAGTACTTC. Encoded protein: CASRLADYEQYF.

V gene TRBV25-1 combines with J gene TRBJ1-2; possibly TRBD1 for D (6 bases). Trimming left V 3 bases short and J 7 bases short, with 9 bases between. The length of the CDR3 is 12 residues. From germline, CDR1 is MGHDK and CDR2 SYGVNS. Here the CDR3 reads CASSEGAGGYTF. The CDR3 DNA follows: TGTGCCAGCAGTGAGGGGGCTGGTGGCTACACCTTC.

The CDR3 sequence: CASSLDNNQPQHF. The DNA for the CDR3 is TGTGCCAGCAGTTTAGACAACAATCAGCCCCAGCATTTT. The chain links TRBV28 to TRBJ1-5; D uncertain. This CDR3 has 13 residues. V was shortened by 2 bases and J by 3 bases, with 5 bases between the two germline ends. The V gene's germline CDR1 is MDHEN and CDR2 SYDVKM.

This clonotype was seen many times. This chain uses TRBV20-1 with TRBJ1-2, with a possible D match to TRBD1 (5 bases). The CDR3 has 15 amino acids. The V end lost 6 bases, the J end lost 1 base, and 18 bases lay between the germline ends. Germline V gene data show CDR1 as DFQATT and CDR2 as SNEGSKA (reference sequence). The CDR3 nucleotides are TGCAGTGCCCCGGCGGGGCCGGAGAGTAACTATGGCTACACCTTC. Translated, it gives CSAPAGPESNYGYTF.

At least ten counts were recorded for this clonotype. This chain uses TRBV28 with TRBJ1-1; the D is unclear. Germline values: CDR1 MDHEN, CDR2 SYDVKM. V gave up 5 bases and J gave up 3 bases, with 13 bases separating them. This CDR3 has 14 amino acids. The CDR3 region is CASSQTMKHTEAFF. The CDR3 DNA reads TGTGCCAGCAGTCAGACAATGAAGCACACTGAAGCTTTCTTT. Complete variable domain (other parts from reference TRBV28 and TRBJ1-1): DVKVTQSSRYLVKRTGEKVFLECVQDMDHENMFWYRQDPGLGLRLIYFSYDVKMKEKGDIPEGYSVSREKKERFSLILESASTNQTSMYLCASSQTMKHTEAFFGQGTRLTVV.

This clonotype was found many times. The chain is built from TRBV4-2 and TRBJ1-5; no clear D gene. The CDR3 runs to 13 residues. Per germline, CDR1 LGHNA and CDR2 YNFKEQ. Trimming shortened V by 1 base and J by 12 bases, and 13 bases separated the two germline ends. The DNA of the CDR3 is TGTGCCAGCAGCCAAGTTTCGGAAGGAATCCAGCATTTT. Translation gives CASSQVSEGIQHF.

This clonotype was picked up many times. The chain couples TRBV19 to TRBJ2-3; D remains unclear. CDR3 length: 13 amino acids. Germline V CDR1 and CDR2: LNHDA, SQIVND (reference sequence). The V end was cut by 4 bases, the J end by 2 bases, with 7 bases between. In DNA form, the CDR3 reads TGTGCCAGTAGTAGAGTGAACACAGATACGCAGTATTTT. Translating it yields CASSRVNTDTQYF.

This clonotype has just a few counts. V and J are TRBV11-2 and TRBJ2-1, with 11 bases that match TRBD2. This CDR3 contains 17 residues. The germline gives CDR1 SGHAT, CDR2 FQNNGV. The V gene end was trimmed by 2 bases and the J gene end by 7 bases; junction bases not matched to a gene: 10. Here the CDR3 DNA reads TGTGCCAGCAGCTTATCGCTAGCGGGAGGATTAGGTAATGAGCAGTTCTTC. Translation gives CASSLSLAGGLGNEQFF. Complete variable domain (other parts from reference TRBV11-2 and TRBJ2-1): EAGVAQSPRYKIIEKRQSVAFWCNPISGHATLYWYQQILGQGPKLLIQFQNNGVVDDSQLPKDRFSAERLKGVDSTLKIQPAKLEDSAVYLCASSLSLAGGLGNEQFFGPGTRLTVL.

CDR3 in DNA: TGCAGCGTTCCGAGACTGGGCGGCCACGAGCAGTACTTC. Amino acid sequence: CSVPRLGGHEQYF. This sequence joins TRBV29-1 and TRBJ2-7; D unclear. Trimming removed 5 bases from V and 5 bases from J, with 16 bases in between. Germline V gene lookup returns CDR1 SQVTM and CDR2 ANQGSEA. The CDR3 is made up of 13 amino acids.

This clonotype was counted between two and nine times. The CDR3 sequence is CASSILAQPTDTQYF. The DNA of the CDR3 is TGTGCCAGTAGTATTCTAGCGCAACCCACAGATACGCAGTATTTT. The rearrangement links TRBV19 to TRBJ2-3; tentatively, D is TRBD2 (6 bases). The CDR3 is 15 amino acids. V dropped 3 bases and J dropped 2 bases, with 12 bases sitting between them. The germline CDR1 and CDR2 sequences are LNHDA and SQIVND (reference sequence).

Ten or more counts support this clonotype. No conserved phenylalanine or tryptophan is present at the end of the CDR3, so a read error is the likely explanation. The DNA is omitted, as the CDR3 cannot be located on it reliably, and the CDR3 follows TCRdb's listing. The CDR3 spells CSASPGFAVLMI. The chain carries TRBV20-1 and TRBJ1-1; the table's D call, TRBD1, was not checked against the DNA. Germline V gene sequence: CDR1 DFQATT, CDR2 SNEGSKA (reference sequence). 12 amino acids form the CDR3, both terminal residues included.

The J gene is TRBJ2-1, the V gene TRBV25-1; a possible D gene is TRBD1 (6 bases). Germline lookup yields CDR1 MGHDK and CDR2 SYGVNS. V was clipped by 4 bases and J by 8 bases, with 15 bases between them. This CDR3 spans 14 amino acids. CDR3 protein: CASSAGATFYEQFF. In DNA form, the CDR3 reads TGTGCCAGCAGTGCAGGGGCGACTTTTTATGAGCAGTTCTTC. The whole variable domain, remainder taken from reference TRBV25-1 and TRBJ2-1, is EADIYQTPRYLVIGTGKKITLECSQTMGHDKMYWYQQDPGMELHLIHYSYGVNSTEKGDLSSESTVSRIRTEHFPLTLESARPSHTSQYLCASSAGATFYEQFFGPGTRLTVL.

Ten or more counts support this clonotype. This chain joins TRBV10-3 and TRBJ2-3; D is uncertain. The CDR3 runs to 13 residues. From germline, CDR1 is ENHRY and CDR2 SYGVKD. Between the trimmed V and J ends, which lost 2 bases and 2 bases, there was a span of 5 bases. This CDR3 is CAISEELTDTQYF. The CDR3 coding sequence is TGTGCCATCAGTGAGGAGCTCACAGATACGCAGTATTTT.

The rearrangement uses TRBV28 and TRBJ2-7, with D perhaps matching TRBD2 (5 bases). Trimming cost V 5 bases and J 10 bases, with 21 bases left between them. The CDR3 consists of 14 residues. Germline values: CDR1 MDHEN, CDR2 SYDVKM. CDR3 nucleotides: TGTGCCAGCAGTCCAATCGACCCTAGCCCTCGTCAGTACTTC. It translates to CASSPIDPSPRQYF.

This clonotype showed up many times. The chain joins TRBV7-3 to TRBJ2-1; D is ambiguous. There are 13 residues in the CDR3. Trimming shortened V by 2 bases and J by 0 bases, and 2 bases separated the two germline ends. Germline CDR1 is SGHTA and CDR2 is FQGTGA. The CDR3 sequence: CASSLDSYNEQFF. The CDR3 region has the DNA TGTGCCAGCAGCTTAGACTCCTACAATGAGCAGTTCTTC. The full variable domain, completed using reference TRBV7-3 and TRBJ2-1, is GAGVSQTPSNKVTEKGKYVELRCDPISGHTALYWYRQSLGQGPEFLIYFQGTGAADDSGLPNDRFFAVRPEGSVSTLKIQRTERGDSAVYLCASSLDSYNEQFFGPGTRLTVL.

This clonotype was seen more than once but under ten times. The J gene is TRBJ1-5, the V gene TRBV29-1; tentative D call: TRBD1 (5 bases). V was trimmed by 4 bases and J by 7 bases, leaving 11 bases between them. CDR3 size: 12 residues. Germline lookup yields CDR1 SQVTM and CDR2 ANQGSEA. CDR3 amino acids: CSVAQEDQPQHF. The CDR3 bases are TGCAGCGTTGCACAGGAGGACCAGCCCCAGCATTTT.